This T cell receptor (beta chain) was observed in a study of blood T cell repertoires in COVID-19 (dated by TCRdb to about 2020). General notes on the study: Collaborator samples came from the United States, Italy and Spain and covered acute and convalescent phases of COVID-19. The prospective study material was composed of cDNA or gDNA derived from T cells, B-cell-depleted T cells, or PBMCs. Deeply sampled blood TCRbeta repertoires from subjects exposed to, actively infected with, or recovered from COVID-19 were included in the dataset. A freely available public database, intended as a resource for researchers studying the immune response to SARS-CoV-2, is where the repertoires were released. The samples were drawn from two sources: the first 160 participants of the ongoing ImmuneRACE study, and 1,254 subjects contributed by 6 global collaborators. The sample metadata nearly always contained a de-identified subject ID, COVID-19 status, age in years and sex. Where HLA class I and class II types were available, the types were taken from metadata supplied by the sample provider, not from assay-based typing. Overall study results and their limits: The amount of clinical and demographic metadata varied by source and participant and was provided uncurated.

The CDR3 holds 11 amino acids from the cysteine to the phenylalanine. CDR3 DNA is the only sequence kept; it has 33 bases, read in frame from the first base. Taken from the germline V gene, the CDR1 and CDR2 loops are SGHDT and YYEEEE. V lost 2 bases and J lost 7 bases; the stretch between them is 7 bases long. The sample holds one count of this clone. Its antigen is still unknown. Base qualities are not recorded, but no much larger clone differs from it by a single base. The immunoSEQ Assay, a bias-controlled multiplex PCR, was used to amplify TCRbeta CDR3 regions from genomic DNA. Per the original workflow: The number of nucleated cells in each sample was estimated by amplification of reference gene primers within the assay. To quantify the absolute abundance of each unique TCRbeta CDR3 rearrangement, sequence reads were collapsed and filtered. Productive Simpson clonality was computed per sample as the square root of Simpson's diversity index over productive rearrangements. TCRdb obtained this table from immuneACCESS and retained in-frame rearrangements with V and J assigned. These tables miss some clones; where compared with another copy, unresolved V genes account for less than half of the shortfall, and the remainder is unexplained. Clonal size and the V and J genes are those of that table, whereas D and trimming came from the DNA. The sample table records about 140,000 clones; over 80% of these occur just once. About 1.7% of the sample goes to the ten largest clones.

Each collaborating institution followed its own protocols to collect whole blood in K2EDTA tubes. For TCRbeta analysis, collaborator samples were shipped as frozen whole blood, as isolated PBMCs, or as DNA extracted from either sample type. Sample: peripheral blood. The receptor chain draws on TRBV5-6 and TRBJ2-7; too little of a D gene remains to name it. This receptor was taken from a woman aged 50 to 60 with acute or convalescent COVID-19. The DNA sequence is TGTGCCAGCAGCTTACGGGTAGAGCAGTACTTC. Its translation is CASSLRVEQYF.